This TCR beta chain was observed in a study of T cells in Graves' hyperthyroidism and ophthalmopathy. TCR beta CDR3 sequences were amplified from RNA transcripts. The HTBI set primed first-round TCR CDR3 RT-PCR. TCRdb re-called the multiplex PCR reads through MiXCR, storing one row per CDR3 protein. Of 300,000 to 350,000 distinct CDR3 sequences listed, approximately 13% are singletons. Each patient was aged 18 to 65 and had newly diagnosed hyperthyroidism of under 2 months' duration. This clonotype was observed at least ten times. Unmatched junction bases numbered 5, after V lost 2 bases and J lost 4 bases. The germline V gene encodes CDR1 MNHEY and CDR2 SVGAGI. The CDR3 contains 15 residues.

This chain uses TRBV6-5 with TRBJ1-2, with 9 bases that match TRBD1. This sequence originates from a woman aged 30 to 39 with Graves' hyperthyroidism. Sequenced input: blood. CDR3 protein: CASSYVQGAFYGYTF. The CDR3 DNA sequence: TGTGCCAGCAGTTACGTACAGGGGGCGTTCTATGGCTACACCTTC.